These T cell receptor beta chains were read from a single sample in a study of blood T cell repertoires in COVID-19. Assay used: immunoSEQ multiplex PCR; TCRdb lists only in-frame clones, some missing. The sample has around 160,000 clones; 80% to 90% are singletons. Sequencing was performed on peripheral blood. The receptors shown here come from a woman aged 55-70 years with COVID-19, enrolled during active disease. The CDR3 runs from the conserved cysteine through the conserved F or W. A D gene is named only where the DNA matches it firmly. Clone size is not always given. Where it is, it says once, few, many or a class for expanded clones.

cdr3_aa	cdr3_nt	d_call	v_call	clone_size	j_call
CASSLTSGGEETQYF	TGTGCCAGCAGCTTGACTAGCGGGGGAGAAGAGACCCAGTACTTC	TRBD2	TRBV5-4	-	TRBJ2-5
CASSEGAGDVYEQYF	TGTGCCAGCAGTGAAGGTGCCGGGGATGTCTACGAGCAGTACTTC	-	TRBV25-1	few	TRBJ2-7
CASSLSAPRGEQYF	TGTGCCAGCAGCCTCTCGGCTCCCCGGGGCGAGCAGTACTTC	-	TRBV7-2	-	TRBJ2-7
CAWSVETGVSPLHF	TGTGCCTGGAGTGTAGAAACAGGGGTTTCACCCCTCCACTTT	TRBD1	TRBV30	-	TRBJ1-6
CASSVATGEGLNTEAFF	TGTGCCAGCAGCGTAGCTACGGGGGAAGGGTTGAACACTGAAGCTTTCTTT	-	TRBV9	-	TRBJ1-1
CASSPLRGSEAFF	TGTGCCAGCAGCCCACTCAGGGGCTCTGAAGCTTTCTTT	-	TRBV7-8	-	TRBJ1-1
CASRRTGITNYGYTF	TGTGCCAGCAGGAGGACAGGGATAACTAACTATGGCTACACCTTC	TRBD1	TRBV7-3	-	TRBJ1-2
CASSLIAGGPRDTQYF	TGCGCCAGCAGCCTTATAGCGGGGGGGCCGAGAGATACGCAGTATTTT	TRBD2	TRBV5-1	-	TRBJ2-3
CASSLDRVATEAFF	TGTGCCAGCAGTCTAGACAGGGTGGCCACTGAAGCTTTCTTT	TRBD1	TRBV6-5	-	TRBJ1-1
CASSLYNEQFF	TGTGCCAGCAGCCTTTACAATGAGCAGTTCTTC	-	TRBV6-5	-	TRBJ2-1
CASSFTHRGGRGSNYGYTF	TGTGCCAGCAGCTTTACTCACCGAGGGGGCCGAGGGTCCAACTATGGCTACACCTTC	TRBD1	TRBV28	once	TRBJ1-2
CAISRPRQGSMGSDTQYF	TGTGCCATCAGTCGACCTCGACAGGGTAGCATGGGGTCAGATACGCAGTATTTT	TRBD1	TRBV10-3	-	TRBJ2-3
CASSPGLAGDTGELFF	TGTGCCAGCTCACCCGGACTAGCGGGGGACACCGGGGAGCTGTTTTTT	TRBD2	TRBV18	-	TRBJ2-2